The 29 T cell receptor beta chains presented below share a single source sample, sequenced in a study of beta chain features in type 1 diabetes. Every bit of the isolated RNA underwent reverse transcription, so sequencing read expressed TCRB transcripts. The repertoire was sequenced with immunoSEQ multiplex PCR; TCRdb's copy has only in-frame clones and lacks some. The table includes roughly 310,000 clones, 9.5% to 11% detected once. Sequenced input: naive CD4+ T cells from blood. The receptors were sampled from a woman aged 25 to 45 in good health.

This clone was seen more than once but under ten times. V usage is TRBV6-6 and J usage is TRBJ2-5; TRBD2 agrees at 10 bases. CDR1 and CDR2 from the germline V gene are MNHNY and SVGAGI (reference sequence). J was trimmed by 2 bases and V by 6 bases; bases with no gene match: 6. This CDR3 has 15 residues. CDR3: CASRSTSGQQETQYF. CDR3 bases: TGTGCCAGCAGGTCGACTAGCGGGCAGCAAGAGACCCAGTACTTC.

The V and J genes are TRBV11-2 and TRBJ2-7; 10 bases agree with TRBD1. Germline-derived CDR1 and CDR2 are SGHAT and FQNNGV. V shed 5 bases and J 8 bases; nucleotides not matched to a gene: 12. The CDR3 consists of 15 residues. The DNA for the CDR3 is TGTGCCAGCAGCATAGCCGGGACAGGGGAGAGAAAGCAGTACTTC. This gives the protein CASSIAGTGERKQYF.

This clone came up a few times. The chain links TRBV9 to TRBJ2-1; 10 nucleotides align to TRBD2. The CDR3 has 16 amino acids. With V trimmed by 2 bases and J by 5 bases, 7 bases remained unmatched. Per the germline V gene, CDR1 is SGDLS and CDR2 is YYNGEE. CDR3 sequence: CASSVRSSGGHNEQFF. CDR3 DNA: TGTGCCAGCAGCGTGCGCTCTAGCGGGGGACACAATGAGCAGTTCTTC.

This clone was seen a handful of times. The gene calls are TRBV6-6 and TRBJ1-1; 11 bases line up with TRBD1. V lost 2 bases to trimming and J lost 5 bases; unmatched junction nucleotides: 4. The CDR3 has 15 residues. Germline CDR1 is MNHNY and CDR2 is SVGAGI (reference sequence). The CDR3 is CASSYPGQGETEAFF. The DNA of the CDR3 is TGTGCCAGCAGTTACCCGGGACAGGGGGAGACTGAAGCTTTCTTT.

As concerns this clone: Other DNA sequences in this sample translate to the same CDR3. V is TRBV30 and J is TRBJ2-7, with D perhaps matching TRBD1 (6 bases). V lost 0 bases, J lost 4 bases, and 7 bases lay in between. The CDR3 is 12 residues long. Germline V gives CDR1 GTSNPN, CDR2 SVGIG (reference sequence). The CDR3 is CAWSVQGYEQYF. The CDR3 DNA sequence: TGTGCCTGGAGTGTACAGGGTTACGAGCAGTACTTC.

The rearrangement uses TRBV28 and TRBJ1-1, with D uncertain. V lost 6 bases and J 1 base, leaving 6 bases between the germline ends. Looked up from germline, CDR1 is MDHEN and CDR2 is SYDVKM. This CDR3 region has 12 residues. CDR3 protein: CASRPGNTEAFF. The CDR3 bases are TGTGCCAGCAGACCGGGGAACACTGAAGCTTTCTTT.

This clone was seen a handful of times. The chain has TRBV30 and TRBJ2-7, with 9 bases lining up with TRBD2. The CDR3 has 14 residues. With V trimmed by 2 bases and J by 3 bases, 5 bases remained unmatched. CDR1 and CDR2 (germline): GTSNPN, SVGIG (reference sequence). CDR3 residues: CAWSLGTSRYEQYF. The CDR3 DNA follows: TGTGCCTGGAGTCTAGGGACTAGCCGCTACGAGCAGTACTTC.

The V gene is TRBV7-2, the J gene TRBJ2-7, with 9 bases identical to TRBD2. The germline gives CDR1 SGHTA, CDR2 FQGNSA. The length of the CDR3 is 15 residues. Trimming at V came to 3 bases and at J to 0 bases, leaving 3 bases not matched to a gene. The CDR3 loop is CASSFSSGDSYEQYF. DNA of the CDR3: TGTGCCAGCAGCTTTTCTAGCGGGGACTCCTACGAGCAGTACTTC.

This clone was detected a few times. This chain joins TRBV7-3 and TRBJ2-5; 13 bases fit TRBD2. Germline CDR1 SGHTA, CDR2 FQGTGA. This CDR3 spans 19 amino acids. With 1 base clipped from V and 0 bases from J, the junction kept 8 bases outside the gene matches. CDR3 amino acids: CASSLIRTSGSWYQETQYF. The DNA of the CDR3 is TGTGCCAGCAGCTTAATCCGGACTAGCGGGAGTTGGTACCAAGAGACCCAGTACTTC. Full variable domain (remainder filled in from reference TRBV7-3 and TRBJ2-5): GAGVSQTPSNKVTEKGKYVELRCDPISGHTALYWYRQSLGQGPEFLIYFQGTGAADDSGLPNDRFFAVRPEGSVSTLKIQRTERGDSAVYLCASSLIRTSGSWYQETQYFGPGTRLLVL.

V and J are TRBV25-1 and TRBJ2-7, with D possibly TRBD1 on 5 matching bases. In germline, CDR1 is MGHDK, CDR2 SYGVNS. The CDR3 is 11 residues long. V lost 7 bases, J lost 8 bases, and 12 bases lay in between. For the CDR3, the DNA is TGTGCCAGCATGGGGTGGGGCCAGCAGTACTTC. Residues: CASMGWGQQYF.

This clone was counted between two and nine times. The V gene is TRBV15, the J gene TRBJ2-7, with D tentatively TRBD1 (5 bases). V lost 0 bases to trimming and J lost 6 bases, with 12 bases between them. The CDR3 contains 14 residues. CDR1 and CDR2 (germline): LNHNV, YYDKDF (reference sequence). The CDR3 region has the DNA TGTGCCACCAGCAGAGACAGGGTAAGAAGCGAGCAGTACTTC. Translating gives CATSRDRVRSEQYF.

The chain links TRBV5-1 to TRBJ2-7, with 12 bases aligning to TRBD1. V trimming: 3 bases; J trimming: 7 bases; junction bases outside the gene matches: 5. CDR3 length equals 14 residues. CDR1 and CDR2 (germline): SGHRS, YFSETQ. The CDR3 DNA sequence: TGCGCCAGCAGCTCCGGGACAGGGGGCGTGGAGCAGTACTTC. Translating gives CASSSGTGGVEQYF. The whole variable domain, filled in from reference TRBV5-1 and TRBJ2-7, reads KAGVTQTPRYLIKTRGQQVTLSCSPISGHRSVSWYQQTPGQGLQFLFEYFSETQRNKGNFPGRFSGRQFSNSRSEMNVSTLELGDSALYLCASSSGTGGVEQYFGPGTRLTVT.

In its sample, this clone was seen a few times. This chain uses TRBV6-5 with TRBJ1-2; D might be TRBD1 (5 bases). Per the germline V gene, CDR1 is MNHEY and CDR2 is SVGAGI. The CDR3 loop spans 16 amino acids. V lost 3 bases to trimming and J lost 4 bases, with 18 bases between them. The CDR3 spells CASSYAAGTGFYGYTF. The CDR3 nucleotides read TGTGCCAGCAGTTATGCGGCGGGGACTGGATTCTATGGCTACACCTTC.

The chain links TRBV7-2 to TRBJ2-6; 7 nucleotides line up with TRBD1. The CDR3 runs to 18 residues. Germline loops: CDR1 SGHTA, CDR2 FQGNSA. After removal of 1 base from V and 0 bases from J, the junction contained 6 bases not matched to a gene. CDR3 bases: TGTGCCAGCAGCTTAGGCCGGACAGGTCCCTCTGGGGCCAACGTCCTGACTTTC. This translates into CASSLGRTGPSGANVLTF.

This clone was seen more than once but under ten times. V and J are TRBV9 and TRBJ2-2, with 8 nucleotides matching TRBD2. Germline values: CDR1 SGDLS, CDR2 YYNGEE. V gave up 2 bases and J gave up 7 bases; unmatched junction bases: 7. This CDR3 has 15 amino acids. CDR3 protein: CASSVDGGADGELFF. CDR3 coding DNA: TGTGCCAGCAGCGTCGACGGGGGGGCGGACGGGGAGCTGTTTTTT.

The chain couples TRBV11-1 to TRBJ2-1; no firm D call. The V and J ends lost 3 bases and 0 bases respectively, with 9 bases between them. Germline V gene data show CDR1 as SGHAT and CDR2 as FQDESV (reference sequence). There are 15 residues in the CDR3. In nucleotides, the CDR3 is TGTGCCAGCAGCTTGCGTATTAGCTCCTACAATGAGCAGTTCTTC. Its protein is CASSLRISSYNEQFF.

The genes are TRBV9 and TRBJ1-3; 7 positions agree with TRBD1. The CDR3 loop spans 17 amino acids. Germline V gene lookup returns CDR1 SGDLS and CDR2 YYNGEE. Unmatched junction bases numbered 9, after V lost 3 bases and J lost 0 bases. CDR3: CASSAMSGGSSGNTIYF. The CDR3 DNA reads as TGTGCCAGCAGCGCCATGTCAGGGGGAAGCTCTGGAAACACCATATATTTT.

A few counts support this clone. CDR3: CASSLALIDTQYF. The CDR3 DNA follows: TGTGCCAGCAGCTTAGCATTAATAGATACGCAGTATTTT. The chain carries TRBV7-2 and TRBJ2-3; D remains unclear. CDR1 SGHTA and CDR2 FQGNSA come from the germline V gene. CDR3 length equals 13 residues. Trimming removed 0 bases at V and 5 bases at J, with 6 bases between.

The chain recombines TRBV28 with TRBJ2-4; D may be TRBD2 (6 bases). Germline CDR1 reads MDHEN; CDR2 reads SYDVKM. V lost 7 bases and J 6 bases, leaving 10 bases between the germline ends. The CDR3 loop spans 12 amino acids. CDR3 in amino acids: CASNPGGNIQYF. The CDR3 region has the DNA TGTGCCAGCAACCCCGGGGGAAACATTCAGTACTTC.

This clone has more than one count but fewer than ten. CDR3 DNA: TGTGCCACCAGCAGGGTGGCAACCGGGGAGCTGTTTTTT. Its translation is CATSRVATGELFF. The V call is TRBV15, the J call TRBJ2-2; D gene unclear. CDR3 length equals 13 residues. V was pared by 3 bases and J by 5 bases, with 7 bases between. CDR1 is LNHNV and CDR2 is YYDKDF in the germline V gene (reference sequence).

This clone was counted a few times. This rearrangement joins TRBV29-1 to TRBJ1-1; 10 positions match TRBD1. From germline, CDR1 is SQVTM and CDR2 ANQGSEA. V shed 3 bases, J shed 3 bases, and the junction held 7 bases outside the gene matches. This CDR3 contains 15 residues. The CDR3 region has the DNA TGCAGCGTTGAGAGGGGACAGGGGATCTACACTGAAGCTTTCTTT. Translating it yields CSVERGQGIYTEAFF.

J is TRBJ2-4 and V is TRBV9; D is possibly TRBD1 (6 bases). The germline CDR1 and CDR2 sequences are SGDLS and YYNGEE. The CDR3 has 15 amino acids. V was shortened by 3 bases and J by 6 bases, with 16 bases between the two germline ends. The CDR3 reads CASSASRGWGNIQYF. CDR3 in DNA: TGTGCCAGCAGCGCATCCAGGGGTTGGGGAAACATTCAGTACTTC.

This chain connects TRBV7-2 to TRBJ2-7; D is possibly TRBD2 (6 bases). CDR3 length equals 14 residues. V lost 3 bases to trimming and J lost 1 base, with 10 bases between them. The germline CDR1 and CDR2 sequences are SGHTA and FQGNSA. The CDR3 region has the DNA TGTGCCAGCAGCTTGGGCGGGAAATCCTACGAGCAGTACTTC. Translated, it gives CASSLGGKSYEQYF.

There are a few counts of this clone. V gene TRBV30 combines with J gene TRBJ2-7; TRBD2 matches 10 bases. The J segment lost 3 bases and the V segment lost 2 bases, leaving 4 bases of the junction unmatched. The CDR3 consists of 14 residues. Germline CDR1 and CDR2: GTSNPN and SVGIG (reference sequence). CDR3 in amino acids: CAWSRASGSYEQYF. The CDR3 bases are TGTGCCTGGAGTCGGGCTAGCGGGAGCTACGAGCAGTACTTC.

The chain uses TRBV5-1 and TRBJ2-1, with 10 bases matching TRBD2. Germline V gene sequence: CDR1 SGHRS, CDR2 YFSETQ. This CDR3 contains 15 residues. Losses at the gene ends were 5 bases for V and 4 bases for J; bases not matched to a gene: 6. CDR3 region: CASSPGTSVYNEQFF. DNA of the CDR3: TGCGCCAGCAGTCCCGGGACTAGCGTTTACAATGAGCAGTTCTTC.

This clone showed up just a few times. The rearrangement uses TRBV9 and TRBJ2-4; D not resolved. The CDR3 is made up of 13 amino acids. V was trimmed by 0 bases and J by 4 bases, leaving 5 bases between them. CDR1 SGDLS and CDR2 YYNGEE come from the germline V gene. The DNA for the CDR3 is TGTGCCAGCAGCGTAGGGCAGAAAAACATTCAGTACTTC. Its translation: CASSVGQKNIQYF.

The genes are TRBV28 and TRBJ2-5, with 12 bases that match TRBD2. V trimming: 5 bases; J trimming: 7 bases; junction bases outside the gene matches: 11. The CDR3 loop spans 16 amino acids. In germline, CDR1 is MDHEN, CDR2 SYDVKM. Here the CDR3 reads CASSLSTSGRRATQYF. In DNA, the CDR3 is TGTGCCAGCAGTCTCTCGACTAGCGGGAGACGGGCGACCCAGTACTTC.

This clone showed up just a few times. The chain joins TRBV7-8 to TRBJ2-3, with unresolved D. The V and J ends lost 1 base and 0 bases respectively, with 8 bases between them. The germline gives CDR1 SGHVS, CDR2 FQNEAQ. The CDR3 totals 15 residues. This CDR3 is CASSLDLSSTDTQYF. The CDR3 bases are TGTGCCAGCAGCTTAGATCTGAGTAGCACAGATACGCAGTATTTT. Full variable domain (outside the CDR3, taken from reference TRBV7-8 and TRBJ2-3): GAGVSQSPRYKVAKRGQDVALRCDPISGHVSLFWYQQALGQGPEFLTYFQNEAQLDKSGLPSDRFFAERPEGSVSTLKIQRTQQEDSAVYLCASSLDLSSTDTQYFGPGTRLTVL.

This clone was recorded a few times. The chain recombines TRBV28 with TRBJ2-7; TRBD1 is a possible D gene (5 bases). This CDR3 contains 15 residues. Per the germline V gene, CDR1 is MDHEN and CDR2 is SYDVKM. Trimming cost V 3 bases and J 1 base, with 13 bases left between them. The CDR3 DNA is TGTGCCAGCAGTTTCAGTCAGGGAATATCCTACGAGCAGTACTTC. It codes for CASSFSQGISYEQYF. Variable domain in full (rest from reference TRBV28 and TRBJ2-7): DVKVTQSSRYLVKRTGEKVFLECVQDMDHENMFWYRQDPGLGLRLIYFSYDVKMKEKGDIPEGYSVSREKKERFSLILESASTNQTSMYLCASSFSQGISYEQYFGPGTRLTVT.